The rows below give T cell receptor beta chains drawn from one sample of a study of blood T cell repertoires in COVID-19. The repertoire was sequenced with immunoSEQ multiplex PCR; TCRdb's copy has only in-frame clones and lacks some. The sample holds 150,000 to 200,000 clones, around nine tenths seen once. The sample was peripheral blood. These receptors were taken from a woman aged 70-85 years with COVID-19, enrolled during active disease. Both conserved end residues are trimmed from each CDR3.

j_call v_call cdr3_aa
TRBJ1-5 TRBV27 ASSLQGQGNQPQH
TRBJ2-3 TRBV7-7 ASSLAPGGITDTQY
TRBJ2-3 TRBV28 ASSLVRRPDTQY
TRBJ2-1 TRBV24-1 ATSDAGQKIYNEQF
TRBJ2-7 TRBV28 ASSLLRTGEYEQY
TRBJ2-7 TRBV29-1 SVDTTGNSYEQY
TRBJ2-1 TRBV28 ASSRTGPWGNEQF
TRBJ2-7 TRBV9 ASNAGPSSYEQY
TRBJ1-6 TRBV30 AWSLKGTGNSPLH
TRBJ1-1 TRBV6-6 ATENTGAEAF
TRBJ2-3 TRBV5-1 ASSLGGTGGGYTQY
TRBJ2-7 TRBV20-1 SASPSYVSYEQY
TRBJ2-5 TRBV24-1 ATSDLRTGPETQY
TRBJ1-1 TRBV28 ASSLGQGSQAAF
TRBJ1-5 TRBV15 ATSRDLRQARNQPQH
TRBJ1-5 TRBV28 AIQEGRDDQPQH
TRBJ1-5 TRBV24-1 ATSSGDPSNQPQH
TRBJ1-1 TRBV19 ASTSGQGPTEAF
TRBJ2-1 TRBV5-4 ASSLGQGQYNEQF
TRBJ1-6 TRBV25-1 ASSESPRHRGNSPLH
TRBJ2-3 TRBV6-6 ASTRVRTDTQY
TRBJ1-1 TRBV7-8 ASSSTTVRTEAF
TRBJ1-4 TRBV5-4 ASSPRAGANEKLF
TRBJ2-3 TRBV30 AWSVGTSGTDTQY
TRBJ2-2 TRBV10-3 AISESGVLAGVSTGELF
TRBJ2-1 TRBV28 ASSRVASVLLRNEQF
TRBJ1-1 TRBV5-1 ASSLTGAQETEAF
TRBJ2-2 TRBV2 ASSGQGATGELF
TRBJ1-5 TRBV3-1/TRBV3-2 ASSHGLRTGVRNQPQH
TRBJ1-2 TRBV6-5 ASSYSGEYGYT
TRBJ1-4 TRBV7-2 ASSLGSGVGEKLF
TRBJ2-1 TRBV11-2 ASSARLAGYNEQF
TRBJ2-7 TRBV4-1 ASSQEQVRDRAYEQY
TRBJ2-4 TRBV6-4 ASTTIPRGGVKNIQY
TRBJ2-5 TRBV5-1 ASSFTAGGPETQY
TRBJ2-7 TRBV2 ASRRETGTEYEQY
TRBJ2-7 TRBV5-1 ASSLAGGRSYEQY
TRBJ2-1 TRBV2 ASSEASGRYNEQF
TRBJ2-3 TRBV9 ASSDLAGGLIDTQY
TRBJ2-2 TRBV9 ASSVVGRSGELF